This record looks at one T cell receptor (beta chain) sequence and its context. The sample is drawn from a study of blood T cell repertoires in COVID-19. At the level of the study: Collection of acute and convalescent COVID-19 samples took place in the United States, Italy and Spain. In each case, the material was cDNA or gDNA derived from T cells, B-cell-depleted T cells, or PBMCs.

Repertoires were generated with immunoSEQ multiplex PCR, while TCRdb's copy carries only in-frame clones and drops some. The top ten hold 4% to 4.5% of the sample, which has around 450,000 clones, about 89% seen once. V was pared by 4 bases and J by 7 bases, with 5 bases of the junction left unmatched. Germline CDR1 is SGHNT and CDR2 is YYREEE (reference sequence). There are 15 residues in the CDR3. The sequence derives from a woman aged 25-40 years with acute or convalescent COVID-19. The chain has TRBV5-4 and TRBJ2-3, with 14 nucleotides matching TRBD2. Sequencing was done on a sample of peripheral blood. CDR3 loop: CASSPGTSGGNTQYF. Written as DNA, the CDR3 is TGTGCCAGCAGCCCCGGGACTAGCGGGGGAAATACGCAGTATTTT. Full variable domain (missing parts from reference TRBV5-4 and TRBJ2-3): ETGVTQSPTHLIKTRGQQVTLRCSSQSGHNTVSWYQQALGQGPQFIFQYYREEENGRGNFPPRFSGLQFPNYSSELNVNALELDDSALYLCASSPGTSGGNTQYFGPGTRLTVL.